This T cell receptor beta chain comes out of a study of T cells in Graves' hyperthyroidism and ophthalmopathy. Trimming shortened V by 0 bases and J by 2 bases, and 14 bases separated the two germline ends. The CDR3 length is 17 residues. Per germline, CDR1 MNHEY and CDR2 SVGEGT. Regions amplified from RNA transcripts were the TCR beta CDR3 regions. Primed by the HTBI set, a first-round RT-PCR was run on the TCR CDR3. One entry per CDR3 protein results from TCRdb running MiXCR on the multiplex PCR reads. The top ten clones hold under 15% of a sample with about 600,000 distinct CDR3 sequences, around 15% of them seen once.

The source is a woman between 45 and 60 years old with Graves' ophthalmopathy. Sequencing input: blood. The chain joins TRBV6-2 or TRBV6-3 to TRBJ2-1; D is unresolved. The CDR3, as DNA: TGTGCCAGCAGTTACTCTTACTCGGCTGAGGCCTACAATGAGCAGTTCTTC. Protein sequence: CASSYSYSAEAYNEQFF.